The 27 T cell receptor beta chains below all came from one sample that was sequenced in a study of shared clonotypes between healthy human individuals. Some clones are missing from TCRdb's copy, which holds only in-frame ones; the method was immunoSEQ multiplex PCR. The table records some 1,600,000 clones, 95% to 99% of them present only once. Specimen: naive CD4+ T cells sorted from blood. The subset was: CD45RA+ positively selected. The receptors derive from a man younger than 45 in good health.

The V gene is TRBV4-2, the J gene TRBJ2-2; 7 bases agree with TRBD2. Germline assignment: CDR1 LGHNA and CDR2 YNFKEQ. The length of the CDR3 is 16 residues. V trimming: 1 base; J trimming: 4 bases; junction bases outside the gene matches: 6. In nucleotides, the CDR3 is TGTGCCAGCAGCCAAGCGGCGGGAGCAGTCACCGGGGAGCTGTTTTTT. Encoded protein: CASSQAAGAVTGELFF.

V and J are TRBV11-2 and TRBJ2-5; TRBD1 might be the D (6 bases). Looked up from germline, CDR1 is SGHAT and CDR2 is FQNNGV. The CDR3 is 13 residues long. V was pared by 5 bases and J by 5 bases, with 12 bases between. The CDR3 nucleotides read TGTGCCAGCAGCCCAACAGGGTCGGAGACCCAGTACTTC. It translates to CASSPTGSETQYF. The full variable domain, completed using reference TRBV11-2 and TRBJ2-5, is EAGVAQSPRYKIIEKRQSVAFWCNPISGHATLYWYQQILGQGPKLLIQFQNNGVVDDSQLPKDRFSAERLKGVDSTLKIQPAKLEDSAVYLCASSPTGSETQYFGPGTRLLVL.

The chain couples TRBV7-6 to TRBJ2-7; TRBD2 matches at 11 bases. V dropped 5 bases and J dropped 2; count of bases not matched to a gene: 8. The CDR3 covers 16 residues. Per germline, CDR1 SGHVS and CDR2 FNYEAQ. The CDR3 DNA reads TGTGCCAGCAGCATATCGACTAGCGGGATTACCTACGAGCAGTACTTC. Its translation is CASSISTSGITYEQYF.

The J gene is TRBJ2-7, the V gene TRBV5-1; no clear D. CDR1 is SGHRS and CDR2 is YFSETQ in the germline V gene. V gave up 4 bases and J gave up 6 bases, with 14 bases separating them. The CDR3 has 13 amino acids. CDR3 DNA sequence: TGCGCCAGCAGCGCTGGCGTGAGAAGCGAGCAGTACTTC. This translates into CASSAGVRSEQYF.

The chain recombines TRBV28 with TRBJ1-3; no definite D call. The CDR3 spans 15 residues. Trimming stripped 6 bases from V and 0 bases from J, with 12 bases between. CDR1 is MDHEN, CDR2 SYDVKM, per germline. The CDR3 sequence: CASRPGVNSGNTIYF. The CDR3 DNA follows: TGTGCCAGCAGACCCGGGGTGAACTCTGGAAACACCATATATTTT.

As for this clone: Other DNA sequences in this sample translate to the same CDR3. The V and J genes are TRBV29-1 and TRBJ2-5, with 7 bases aligning to TRBD2. CDR3 length: 12 residues. V was clipped by 4 bases and J by 3 bases; unmatched bases: 2. Per the germline V gene, CDR1 is SQVTM and CDR2 is ANQGSEA. CDR3 sequence reads: CSVGLAEETQYF. The DNA of the CDR3 is TGCAGCGTTGGGCTAGCGGAAGAGACCCAGTACTTC.

Regarding this clone: This same CDR3 is encoded by further DNA sequences in the sample. The chain recombines TRBV5-1 with TRBJ1-3; D might be TRBD1 (6 bases). Germline CDR1 SGHRS, CDR2 YFSETQ. CDR3 length equals 15 residues. The ends were cut back, 3 bases at V and 0 bases at J, with 10 bases in the middle. The CDR3 bases are TGCGCCAGCAGCTCAGGACAGAGCTCTGGAAACACCATATATTTT. Translated: CASSSGQSSGNTIYF.

V is TRBV7-2 and J is TRBJ2-5, with D possibly matching TRBD1 (6 bases). CDR3 length: 14 amino acids. Germline V gene lookup returns CDR1 SGHTA and CDR2 FQGNSA. The V gene lost 0 bases and the J gene lost 5 bases, with 10 bases spanning the gap. In nucleotides, the CDR3 is TGTGCCAGCAGCTTAGCTCTGGGGGCGGAGACCCAGTACTTC. Translation gives CASSLALGAETQYF.

Of note for this clone: The same CDR3 is also encoded by other DNA sequences in this sample. This chain joins TRBV5-1 and TRBJ2-1; 8 bases are a match to TRBD2. V dropped 0 bases and J dropped 1; count of bases not matched to a gene: 3. Germline-derived CDR1 and CDR2 are SGHRS and YFSETQ. CDR3 length: 16 amino acids. The CDR3 here is CASSLDPSGSYNEQFF. The DNA of the CDR3 is TGCGCCAGCAGCTTGGATCCTAGCGGGTCCTACAATGAGCAGTTCTTC.

The chain uses TRBV28 and TRBJ2-7; 10 positions match TRBD2. CDR3 length: 15 residues. Germline CDR1 reads MDHEN; CDR2 reads SYDVKM. J lost 0 bases, V lost 5 bases, and 4 bases had no gene match. As DNA, the CDR3 is TGTGCCAGCAGTACTAGCGGGACCGCCTCCTACGAGCAGTACTTC. This codes for CASSTSGTASYEQYF.

In the case of this clone: Other DNA sequences in this sample translate to the same CDR3. The chain links TRBV5-4 to TRBJ2-5; D uncertain. Trimming left V 4 bases short and J 4 bases short, with 8 bases between. This CDR3 has 12 amino acids. Germline lookup yields CDR1 SGHNT and CDR2 YYREEE (reference sequence). The CDR3 spells CASSLPSETQYF. For the CDR3, the DNA is TGTGCCAGCAGCCTGCCCTCAGAGACCCAGTACTTC.

V and J are TRBV7-9 and TRBJ2-2; 7 bases map to TRBD2. This CDR3 region has 19 residues. CDR1 is SEHNR, CDR2 FQNEAQ, per germline (reference sequence). V was pared by 4 bases and J by 0 bases, with 14 bases of the junction left unmatched. This CDR3 is CASSSTQRDYSANTGELFF. In DNA form, the CDR3 reads TGTGCCAGCAGCTCCACACAGCGGGACTACTCCGCGAACACCGGGGAGCTGTTTTTT. Using reference TRBV7-9 and TRBJ2-2 for the parts outside the CDR3, the full variable domain is DTGVSQNPRHKITKRGQNVTFRCDPISEHNRLYWYRQTLGQGPEFLTYFQNEAQLEKSRLLSDRFSAERPKGSFSTLEIQRTEQGDSAMYLCASSSTQRDYSANTGELFFGEGSRLTVL.

The chain links TRBV6-5 to TRBJ2-5, with 7 bases that match TRBD1. The CDR3 runs to 14 residues. Per the germline V gene, CDR1 is MNHEY and CDR2 is SVGAGI. V gave up 2 bases and J gave up 3 bases; unmatched junction bases: 3. CDR3 protein: CASSYPQGKETQYF. The CDR3 DNA sequence: TGTGCCAGCAGTTACCCACAGGGGAAAGAGACCCAGTACTTC.

The V gene is TRBV28, the J gene TRBJ1-5; no clear D gene. The CDR3 has 12 amino acids. Germline CDR1 reads MDHEN; CDR2 reads SYDVKM. Between the trimmed V and J ends, which lost 6 bases and 4 bases, there was a span of 7 bases. CDR3 coding DNA: TGTGCCAGCAGCCAATTAAATCAGCCCCAGCATTTT. As protein: CASSQLNQPQHF. Full variable domain (missing parts from reference TRBV28 and TRBJ1-5): DVKVTQSSRYLVKRTGEKVFLECVQDMDHENMFWYRQDPGLGLRLIYFSYDVKMKEKGDIPEGYSVSREKKERFSLILESASTNQTSMYLCASSQLNQPQHFGDGTRLSIL.

In regard to this clone: The sample has other DNA sequences that encode this CDR3 too. V usage is TRBV5-1 and J usage is TRBJ2-2; D may be TRBD1 (6 bases). The CDR3 is 14 amino acids. The V end lost 0 bases, the J end lost 5 bases, and 8 bases lay between the germline ends. Germline V gene sequence: CDR1 SGHRS, CDR2 YFSETQ. The CDR3 DNA reads as TGCGCCAGCAGCTTGGACAGGGCAACCGGGGAGCTGTTTTTT. Residues: CASSLDRATGELFF.

This clone occurred once. This same CDR3 is encoded by further DNA sequences in the sample. This rearrangement joins TRBV13 to TRBJ2-1; the match to TRBD2 covers 14 bases. Germline lookup yields CDR1 PRHDT and CDR2 FYEKMQ (reference sequence). The junction had 9 bases not matched to a gene; V was cut back by 4 bases and J by 7 bases. The CDR3 consists of 17 residues. CDR3 sequence reads: CASSSPTSGRAFNEQFF. The CDR3, as DNA: TGTGCCAGCAGCTCACCGACTAGCGGGAGGGCTTTTAATGAGCAGTTCTTC.

The rearrangement uses TRBV4-1 and TRBJ1-3; unclear D gene. Per the germline V gene, CDR1 is MGHRA and CDR2 is YSYEKL. The CDR3 spans 15 residues. The ends were cut back, 1 base at V and 2 bases at J, with 9 bases in the middle. For the CDR3, the DNA is TGCGCCAGCAGCCAAGTTCCGGGAACTGGAAACACCATATATTTT. It yields the protein CASSQVPGTGNTIYF.

In this sample, this clone turned up once. This same CDR3 is encoded by further DNA sequences in the sample. J is TRBJ2-3 and V is TRBV18; D unresolved. Trimming cost V 2 bases and J 3 bases, with 3 bases left between them. Germline V gene lookup returns CDR1 KGHSH and CDR2 LQKENI. This CDR3 has 12 amino acids. The CDR3 protein is CASSPGTDTQYF. The CDR3, as DNA: TGTGCCAGCTCACCAGGTACAGATACGCAGTATTTT. The whole variable domain, filled in from reference TRBV18 and TRBJ2-3, reads NAGVMQNPRHLVRRRGQEARLRCSPMKGHSHVYWYRQLPEEGLKFMVYLQKENIIDESGMPKERFSAEFPKEGPSILRIQQVVRGDSAAYFCASSPGTDTQYFGPGTRLTVL.

This chain uses TRBV18 with TRBJ2-1; D is undetermined. V lost 2 bases, J lost 7 bases, and 18 bases lay in between. Germline loops: CDR1 KGHSH, CDR2 LQKENI. The CDR3 contains 16 residues. The CDR3 spells CASSPWSSLYPNEQFF. The CDR3 nucleotides read TGTGCCAGCTCACCATGGTCGAGTCTGTACCCGAATGAGCAGTTCTTC.

The V and J genes are TRBV5-5 and TRBJ1-1; perhaps TRBD1 as D (5 bases). Germline CDR1 and CDR2: SGHKS and YYEKEE (reference sequence). Trimming took 2 bases from V and 4 from J, leaving 9 bases between them. The CDR3 length is 13 residues. Written as DNA, the CDR3 is TGTGCCAGCAGCTTATATACAGGCACTGAAGCTTTCTTT. Translated: CASSLYTGTEAFF. Variable domain in full (rest from reference TRBV5-5 and TRBJ1-1): DAGVTQSPTHLIKTRGQQVTLRCSPISGHKSVSWYQQVLGQGPQFIFQYYEKEERGRGNFPDRFSARQFPNYSSELNVNALLLGDSALYLCASSLYTGTEAFFGQGTRLTVV.

The chain's CDR3 is CAISGTSEGEQFF. As DNA, the CDR3 is TGTGCCATCAGCGGGACTAGCGAAGGTGAGCAGTTCTTC. V and J are TRBV10-3 and TRBJ2-1; 10 bases agree with TRBD2. Germline trimming cut 6 bases from V and 9 bases from J; bases unmatched to any gene: 5. CDR3 length equals 13 residues. From germline, CDR1 is ENHRY and CDR2 SYGVKD.

The chain couples TRBV28 to TRBJ2-7; D ambiguous. Per germline, CDR1 MDHEN and CDR2 SYDVKM. V lost 10 bases, J lost 2 bases, and 15 bases lay in between. This CDR3 spans 13 amino acids. The CDR3 region has the DNA TGTGCCACCATTGACGACCGAACCTACGAGCAGTACTTC. Translation gives CATIDDRTYEQYF.

The V and J genes are TRBV6-1 and TRBJ1-5; D may be TRBD1 (5 bases). This CDR3 has 13 amino acids. With 4 bases removed from V and 3 bases from J, the gap between germline ends came to 7 bases. Germline values: CDR1 MNHNS, CDR2 SASEGT. The chain's CDR3 is CASSATDNQPQHF. DNA for the CDR3: TGTGCCAGCAGTGCGACAGACAATCAGCCCCAGCATTTT.

The V and J genes are TRBV6-4 and TRBJ2-1; D gene unclear. There are 16 residues in the CDR3. V was cut by 8 bases and J by 1 base, with 18 bases left in between. The germline gives CDR1 MRHNA, CDR2 SNTAGT. The CDR3 region has the DNA TGTGCCAGCTCCCAGTTGGGTTCGGGTTCCTACAATGAGCAGTTCTTC. Translated: CASSQLGSGSYNEQFF.

The chain is built from TRBV11-1 and TRBJ2-7, with 9 bases matching TRBD1. The CDR3 totals 14 residues. J was trimmed by 3 bases and V by 5 bases; bases with no gene match: 5. Germline V lookup: CDR1 SGHAT, CDR2 FQDESV (reference sequence). The CDR3 is CASSLQDRGYEQYF. CDR3 nucleotide sequence: TGTGCCAGCAGCCTCCAGGACAGGGGCTACGAGCAGTACTTC.

This chain uses TRBV7-6 with TRBJ2-7, with D unclear. The V and J ends lost 1 base and 3 bases respectively, with 10 bases between them. Germline V gene data show CDR1 as SGHVS and CDR2 as FNYEAQ. The CDR3 spans 14 residues. In nucleotides, the CDR3 is TGTGCCAGCAGCTTAGGCCGGACCAACTACGAGCAGTACTTC. Translation: CASSLGRTNYEQYF.

The chain has TRBV19 and TRBJ2-5; no definite D call. Germline V CDR1 and CDR2: LNHDA, SQIVND (reference sequence). The CDR3 has 12 amino acids. Trimming pared 3 bases from V and 5 bases from J, leaving 7 bases between. This CDR3 is CASSMVYETQYF. The DNA for the CDR3 is TGTGCCAGTAGTATGGTTTACGAGACCCAGTACTTC.